The subject of this entry is one T cell receptor (beta chain). Its matching antigen is unknown. This table comes from immunoSEQ multiplex PCR, and its TCRdb copy is limited to in-frame clones, with some not included. The sample lists 300,000 to 450,000 clones; 92% were seen once. This entry comes from a study of Ad26.COV2.S vaccination and SARS-CoV-2 variants. Whole-study results and caveats: It was found that vaccine and placebo recipients had similar non-spike TCR breadth. Higher spike-specific TCR breadth was found in vaccine recipients than in placebo recipients.

Germline V gives CDR1 SGHRS, CDR2 YFSETQ. The CDR3 has 15 residues. Trimming removed 0 bases at V and 2 bases at J, with 11 bases between. The chain joins TRBV5-1 to TRBJ2-5, with D possibly called TRBD1 or TRBD2 (6 bases each). The receptor's source is a human donor who had recovered from COVID-19. This material consisted of peripheral blood, taken after recovery from COVID-19. The CDR3 is CASSLVGGTQETQYF. The CDR3 DNA follows: TGCGCCAGCAGCTTGGTAGGGGGGACACAAGAGACCCAGTACTTC.